A single sample is the source of the 23 T cell receptor beta chains below, sequenced in a study of shared clonotypes between healthy human individuals. The assay was immunoSEQ multiplex PCR, and TCRdb's table has in-frame clones only and misses some. The data show nearly 750,000 clones, roughly two thirds seen once. The sequenced sample was memory CD4+ T cells sorted from blood. Subset here: CD45RA-negative fraction. The receptors shown here come from a young woman in good health.

This chain uses TRBV28 with TRBJ2-5, with TRBD1 matching over 7 bases. TRBJ2-7 matches the DNA end more closely, so the J call is doubtful. This CDR3 is 14 amino acids long. Germline V gives CDR1 MDHEN, CDR2 SYDVKM. The CDR3 nucleotides are TGTGCCAGCAGTACCTTAGGGGGCCTGGACGAGCAGTACTTC. Amino acid sequence: CASSTLGGLDEQYF.

This clone came up once. V gene TRBV18 combines with J gene TRBJ1-5; D is perhaps TRBD1 (6 bases). V lost 5 bases, J lost 3 bases, and 11 bases lay in between. The V gene's germline CDR1 is KGHSH and CDR2 LQKENI. The CDR3 runs to 14 residues. The chain's CDR3 is CASSEQGVNQPQHF. The CDR3 DNA follows: TGTGCCAGCTCAGAACAGGGCGTCAATCAGCCCCAGCATTTT.

The chain uses TRBV19 and TRBJ1-4, with D maybe TRBD1 (5 bases). With 9 bases removed from V and 0 bases from J, the gap between germline ends came to 14 bases. CDR1 and CDR2 from the germline V gene are LNHDA and SQIVND (reference sequence). The CDR3 has 15 amino acids. CDR3 coding DNA: TGTGCCAGCCTCGACGGGGCAGCAACTAATGAAAAACTGTTTTTT. Translation gives CASLDGAATNEKLFF.

The chain uses TRBV28 and TRBJ2-5; unclear D gene. Germline CDR1 MDHEN, CDR2 SYDVKM. This CDR3 region has 14 residues. Trimming left V 6 bases short and J 0 bases short, with 11 bases between. CDR3 loop: CASSTSLHQETQYF. CDR3 sequence (DNA): TGTGCCAGCAGCACCTCACTCCACCAAGAGACCCAGTACTTC.

This clone was observed a handful of times. The rearrangement joins TRBV7-9 to TRBJ2-7; weak D call: TRBD2 (5 bases). V was pared by 8 bases and J by 5 bases, with 19 bases between. The CDR3 has 14 amino acids. Germline loops: CDR1 SEHNR, CDR2 FQNEAQ (reference sequence). This CDR3 is CASSFGVAGDEQYF. The CDR3 DNA sequence: TGTGCCAGCTCCTTCGGTGTAGCCGGGGACGAGCAGTACTTC.

V is TRBV19 and J is TRBJ1-4; 7 nucleotides line up with TRBD1. The CDR3 runs to 14 residues. Germline CDR1 LNHDA, CDR2 SQIVND (reference sequence). Losses at the gene ends were 6 bases for V and 5 bases for J; bases not matched to a gene: 6. CDR3 region: CASSEQGLNEKLFF. As DNA, the CDR3 is TGTGCCAGTAGCGAACAGGGGCTAAATGAAAAACTGTTTTTT.

The chain links TRBV9 to TRBJ2-7, with D perhaps matching TRBD1 (7 bases). Germline CDR1 SGDLS, CDR2 YYNGEE. The CDR3 has 15 residues. Trimming took 0 bases from V and 5 from J, leaving 15 bases between them. DNA for the CDR3: TGTGCCAGCAGCGTAGAGGGCAGGGGGGACAACGAGCAGTACTTC. Translated: CASSVEGRGDNEQYF.

J is TRBJ2-5 and V is TRBV6-1; 11 bases are shared with TRBD1. CDR1 is MNHNS, CDR2 SASEGT, per germline. This CDR3 comprises 15 residues. The J segment lost 4 bases and the V segment lost 6 bases, leaving 7 bases of the junction unmatched. CDR3 coding DNA: TGTGCCAGCAGAGGGGACAGGGGGAGCGGAGAGACCCAGTACTTC. It is translated as CASRGDRGSGETQYF.

V usage is TRBV19 and J usage is TRBJ2-7, with 10 bases that match TRBD2. The germline V gene has CDR1 LNHDA and CDR2 SQIVND (reference sequence). The CDR3 extends over 15 amino acids. V trimming: 1 base; J trimming: 5 bases; junction bases outside the gene matches: 5. The CDR3: CASSIASGSYNEQYF. The CDR3 bases are TGTGCCAGTAGTATAGCTAGCGGGAGTTATAACGAGCAGTACTTC.

The chain carries TRBV21-1 and TRBJ2-5. TRBV21-1 represents a pseudogene. There are 13 residues in the CDR3. The CDR3 DNA sequence: TGTGCCAGCCGGCCTACCGTCGTACCGCCTTCGTACTTC. It codes for CASRPTVVPPSYF.

This clone was recorded only once. The chain has TRBV4-1 and TRBJ2-1, with TRBD2 as a possible D gene (5 bases). Germline V gives CDR1 MGHRA, CDR2 YSYEKL. The CDR3 loop spans 16 amino acids. The germline V and J ends were trimmed by 0 bases and 7 bases, with 16 bases remaining between them. This CDR3 reads CASSQDMSGRLNEQFF. Here the CDR3 DNA reads TGCGCCAGCAGCCAAGATATGAGCGGAAGATTAAATGAGCAGTTCTTC.

The count of this clone is one. The V and J genes are TRBV6-5 and TRBJ2-3, with D maybe TRBD2 (6 bases). CDR3 length: 15 residues. V lost 7 bases and J 1 base, leaving 15 bases between the germline ends. Germline V gene lookup returns CDR1 MNHEY and CDR2 SVGAGI. The CDR3 region is CASTGRRAGTDTQYF. In nucleotides, the CDR3 is TGTGCCAGCACCGGAAGGAGGGCTGGCACAGATACGCAGTATTTT.

This chain connects TRBV7-8 to TRBJ2-1; 9 nucleotides match TRBD2. Germline V lookup: CDR1 SGHVS, CDR2 FQNEAQ. Trimming removed 0 bases from V and 9 bases from J; junction bases left unmatched: 9. The CDR3 has 16 residues. The DNA for the CDR3 is TGTGCCAGCAGCTTAGCCTTCGCTAGCGGGACCCTTGAGCAGTTCTTC. Encoded protein: CASSLAFASGTLEQFF.

DNA of the CDR3: TGCAGCGTGAATGACAGTGGGGGTCAACAAGAGACCCAGTACTTC. Translation gives CSVNDSGGQQETQYF. The chain is built from TRBV29-1 and TRBJ2-5, with D perhaps being TRBD1 or TRBD2 (5 bases each). V was shortened by 6 bases and J by 2 bases, with 19 bases between the two germline ends. The CDR3 loop spans 15 amino acids. Germline values: CDR1 SQVTM, CDR2 ANQGSEA.

The rearrangement links TRBV2 to TRBJ1-2; D may be TRBD1 (6 bases). Germline assignment: CDR1 SNHLY and CDR2 FYNNEI. V was cut by 1 base and J by 7 bases, with 10 bases left in between. The CDR3 runs 13 residues. CDR3 region: CASSEDRVFGYTF. In DNA form, the CDR3 reads TGTGCCAGCAGTGAAGACAGGGTATTTGGCTACACCTTC.

Notes on this clone: Different DNA sequences within this sample yield the same CDR3. This rearrangement joins TRBV11-2 to TRBJ1-2, with D hard to call. Germline CDR1 reads SGHAT; CDR2 reads FQNNGV. The V end lost 0 bases, the J end lost 0 bases, and 5 bases lay between the germline ends. The CDR3 is made up of 14 amino acids. In nucleotides, the CDR3 is TGTGCCAGCAGCTTAGACAGGTCTAACTATGGCTACACCTTC. It encodes CASSLDRSNYGYTF.

This chain joins TRBV2 and TRBJ1-4; D call uncertain. Deletions cut 2 bases from V and 7 bases from J, with 11 bases between. The CDR3 is 14 amino acids. Germline CDR1 is SNHLY and CDR2 is FYNNEI. CDR3 coding DNA: TGTGCCAGCAGTGAAAGTCTTGGTGGTGAAAAACTGTTTTTT. Its translation is CASSESLGGEKLFF.

Many counts were recorded for this clone. The gene calls are TRBV19 and TRBJ2-7, with D tentatively TRBD1 (5 bases). CDR3 length: 15 residues. V dropped 5 bases and J dropped 0 bases, with 14 bases sitting between them. Germline assignment: CDR1 LNHDA and CDR2 SQIVND (reference sequence). The CDR3 DNA reads TGTGCCAGTAGTCTACGACAGACACCCTCCTACGAGCAGTACTTC. It encodes CASSLRQTPSYEQYF. The full variable domain, rest sourced from reference TRBV19 and TRBJ2-7, is DGGITQSPKYLFRKEGQNVTLSCEQNLNHDAMYWYRQDPGQGLRLIYYSQIVNDFQKGDIAEGYSVSREKKESFPLTVTSAQKNPTAFYLCASSLRQTPSYEQYFGPGTRLTVT.

This clone was picked up one time. The J gene is TRBJ1-4, the V gene TRBV28; perhaps TRBD1 as D (5 bases). The CDR3 extends over 15 amino acids. V shed 6 bases and J shed 8 bases, with 19 bases lying between them. CDR1 MDHEN and CDR2 SYDVKM come from the germline V gene. Written as DNA, the CDR3 is TGTGCCAGCAGCGACAACCGGGACCTCGGCGAAAAACTGTTTTTT. Protein sequence: CASSDNRDLGEKLFF.

The V and J genes are TRBV19 and TRBJ2-5, with 9 bases aligning to TRBD2. The CDR3 has 15 residues. In germline, CDR1 is LNHDA, CDR2 SQIVND (reference sequence). The V gene end was trimmed by 2 bases and the J gene end by 2 bases; junction bases not matched to a gene: 3. CDR3 coding DNA: TGTGCCAGTAGTATACTAGCGGGAACGCAAGAGACCCAGTACTTC. Amino acid sequence: CASSILAGTQETQYF. The entire variable domain, with the rest obtained from reference TRBV19 and TRBJ2-5, is as follows: DGGITQSPKYLFRKEGQNVTLSCEQNLNHDAMYWYRQDPGQGLRLIYYSQIVNDFQKGDIAEGYSVSREKKESFPLTVTSAQKNPTAFYLCASSILAGTQETQYFGPGTRLLVL.

This clone came up a few times. CDR3 amino acids: CASSEGREGDTEAFF. Here the CDR3 DNA reads TGCGCCAGCAGCGAGGGACGGGAAGGGGACACTGAAGCTTTCTTT. V is TRBV5-1 and J is TRBJ1-1; tentative D call: TRBD1 (5 bases). Germline assignment: CDR1 SGHRS and CDR2 YFSETQ. V lost 4 bases to trimming and J lost 3 bases, with 16 bases between them. This CDR3 is built from 15 residues.

The chain uses TRBV19 and TRBJ2-1; D unresolved. V lost 5 bases to trimming and J lost 7 bases, with 12 bases between them. This CDR3 region has 13 residues. Germline lookup yields CDR1 LNHDA and CDR2 SQIVND (reference sequence). CDR3 region: CASSPPGLNEQFF. CDR3 DNA sequence: TGTGCCAGTAGTCCTCCCGGTTTGAATGAGCAGTTCTTC.

Comment on this clone: Other DNA sequences of this sample code for an identical CDR3. The chain has TRBV27 and TRBJ2-7, with D maybe TRBD1 (5 bases). The V and J ends lost 2 bases and 1 base respectively, with 9 bases between them. Germline CDR1 and CDR2: MNHEY and SMNVEV (reference sequence). The length of the CDR3 is 14 residues. The CDR3 spells CASSLDRYSYEQYF. The CDR3 DNA sequence: TGTGCCAGCAGTTTAGACAGATATTCCTACGAGCAGTACTTC.